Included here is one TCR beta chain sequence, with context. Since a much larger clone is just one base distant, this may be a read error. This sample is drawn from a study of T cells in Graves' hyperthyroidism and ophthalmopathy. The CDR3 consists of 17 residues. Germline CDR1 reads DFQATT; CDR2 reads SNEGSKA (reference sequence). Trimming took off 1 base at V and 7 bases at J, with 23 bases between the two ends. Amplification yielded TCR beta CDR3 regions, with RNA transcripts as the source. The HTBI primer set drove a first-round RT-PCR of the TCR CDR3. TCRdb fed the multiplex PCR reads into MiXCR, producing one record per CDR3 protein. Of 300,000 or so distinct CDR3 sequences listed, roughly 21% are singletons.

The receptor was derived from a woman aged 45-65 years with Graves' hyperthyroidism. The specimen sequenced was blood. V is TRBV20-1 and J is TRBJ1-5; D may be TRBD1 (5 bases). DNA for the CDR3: TGCAGTGCTAGAGCCCCTCCGGGACGGGAAACCAGACAGCCCCAGCATTTT. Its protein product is CSARAPPGRETRQPQHF.